One and the same sample provided the 23 T cell receptor beta chains below, sequenced in a study of cytomegalovirus exposure and HLA in healthy donors. Vbeta (60) and Jbeta (13) primers were used in the PCR. The table came from immunoSEQ multiplex PCR; TCRdb's copy has only in-frame clones and leaves some out. Found here are 180,000 or so clones, roughly 88% of them singletons; the top ten hold roughly 10%. The source material was PBMCs. Receptors originate from a man aged 18 to 29 in good health and CMV-seropositive.

The chain links TRBV2 to TRBJ2-5; 7 nucleotides align to TRBD1. J was trimmed by 5 bases and V by 3 bases; bases with no gene match: 6. Germline V gene sequence: CDR1 SNHLY, CDR2 FYNNEI. The length of the CDR3 is 14 residues. Here the CDR3 DNA reads TGTGCCAGCAGTGATAACAGGGGTCCCGAGACCCAGTACTTC. Amino acid sequence: CASSDNRGPETQYF.

In regard to this clone: The sample contains more than one DNA sequence encoding this CDR3. DNA of the CDR3: TGTGCCACCAGCAGAGATTTGGAAGGAGGGTACGAGCAGTACTTC. This codes for CATSRDLEGGYEQYF. V and J are TRBV15 and TRBJ2-7, with D perhaps matching TRBD2 (6 bases). The CDR3 length is 15 residues. Trimming took off 0 bases at V and 4 bases at J, with 13 bases between the two ends. Germline loops: CDR1 LNHNV, CDR2 YYDKDF (reference sequence).

The CDR3 loop reads CAIKAGSNTDTQYF. As DNA, the CDR3 is TGTGCCATCAAAGCGGGGTCGAACACAGATACGCAGTATTTT. The chain employs TRBV2 and TRBJ2-3; 7 positions agree with TRBD2. Germline loops: CDR1 SNHLY, CDR2 FYNNEI. J lost 2 bases, V lost 10 bases, and 9 bases had no gene match. The CDR3 sequence is 14 residues long.

The genes are TRBV11-2 and TRBJ2-1; D perhaps matches TRBD2 (5 bases). CDR1 and CDR2 (germline): SGHAT, FQNNGV. CDR3 size: 16 residues. The V gene lost 3 bases and the J gene lost 2 bases, with 14 bases spanning the gap. The CDR3 loop reads CASSFFSGLTYNEQFF. CDR3 in DNA: TGTGCCAGCAGCTTTTTCTCGGGGTTAACCTACAATGAGCAGTTCTTC.

This rearrangement joins TRBV7-9 to TRBJ2-3; TRBD1 matches at 8 bases. The ends lost 7 bases at V and 4 bases at J; junction bases unmatched: 13. Per germline, CDR1 SEHNR and CDR2 FQNEAQ (reference sequence). CDR3 length equals 16 residues. Written as DNA, the CDR3 is TGTGCCAGCATCCTACAGGGACAGGTCGGATCAGATACGCAGTATTTT. It translates to CASILQGQVGSDTQYF.

This clone was found a few times. The CDR3 DNA is TGTGCCATCAGTGAGACTAGCGGCTCCTACGAGCAGTACTTC. Translated, it gives CAISETSGSYEQYF. V and J are TRBV10-3 and TRBJ2-7; 8 bases are shared with TRBD2. The CDR3 runs to 14 residues. The germline V gene encodes CDR1 ENHRY and CDR2 SYGVKD. The V segment lost 2 bases and the J segment 0 bases; nucleotides outside the gene matches: 0.

As to this clone: Within the sample, other DNA sequences also encode this same CDR3. The chain uses TRBV9 and TRBJ2-5; D is unresolved. This CDR3 contains 12 residues. V was cut by 0 bases and J by 5 bases, with 5 bases left in between. Germline V gene lookup returns CDR1 SGDLS and CDR2 YYNGEE. CDR3 protein: CASSVGEETQYF. CDR3 nucleotides: TGTGCCAGCAGCGTAGGCGAGGAGACCCAGTACTTC.

This chain links TRBV27 with TRBJ2-7, with D tentatively TRBD2 (5 bases). V lost 5 bases to trimming and J lost 3 bases, with 20 bases between them. The CDR3 runs to 16 residues. Germline V gene data show CDR1 as MNHEY and CDR2 as SMNVEV (reference sequence). CDR3 in amino acids: CASSLEPGSAYYEQYF. For the CDR3, the DNA is TGTGCCAGCAGTCTAGAGCCGGGAAGTGCCTACTACGAGCAGTACTTC.

The sample holds one count of this clone. The chain recombines TRBV2 with TRBJ2-3; TRBD1 is a possible D gene (5 bases). Looked up from germline, CDR1 is SNHLY and CDR2 is FYNNEI. V lost 6 bases and J 0 bases, leaving 13 bases between the germline ends. The CDR3 covers 15 residues. The CDR3 protein is CASRRTGLSTDTQYF. CDR3 sequence (DNA): TGTGCCAGCAGGAGAACAGGCTTAAGCACAGATACGCAGTATTTT.

This chain joins TRBV7-2 and TRBJ1-2; no clear D gene. V gave up 4 bases and J gave up 4 bases, with 13 bases separating them. This CDR3 has 14 residues. CDR1 and CDR2 (germline): SGHTA, FQGNSA. CDR3 bases: TGTGCCAGCAGCTCCCGCGTTAACAGCTATGGCTACACCTTC. Translation: CASSSRVNSYGYTF.

This clone was seen only once. The V call is TRBV11-2, the J call TRBJ2-3; TRBD1 matches at 9 bases. In germline, CDR1 is SGHAT, CDR2 FQNNGV. This CDR3 comprises 13 residues. V gave up 10 bases and J gave up 4 bases; unmatched junction bases: 6. CDR3 in amino acids: CATGQGFADTQYF. CDR3 bases: TGTGCCACCGGACAGGGGTTTGCAGATACGCAGTATTTT. The whole variable domain, remainder taken from reference TRBV11-2 and TRBJ2-3, is EAGVAQSPRYKIIEKRQSVAFWCNPISGHATLYWYQQILGQGPKLLIQFQNNGVVDDSQLPKDRFSAERLKGVDSTLKIQPAKLEDSAVYLCATGQGFADTQYFGPGTRLTVL.

The chain couples TRBV7-9 to TRBJ2-7, with D uncertain. The germline V gene has CDR1 SEHNR and CDR2 FQNEAQ (reference sequence). The length of the CDR3 is 16 residues. V was trimmed by 5 bases and J by 0 bases, leaving 17 bases between them. The CDR3 protein is CASSVPSSVSSYEQYF. CDR3 coding DNA: TGTGCCAGCAGCGTACCATCTTCCGTCAGCTCCTACGAGCAGTACTTC.

The chain uses TRBV10-3 and TRBJ2-2; possible D gene TRBD2, 6 bases. V was cut by 8 bases and J by 7 bases, with 11 bases left in between. Germline V gene lookup returns CDR1 ENHRY and CDR2 SYGVKD. The CDR3 runs 12 residues. Here the CDR3 DNA reads TGTGCCATCGGATGGGGGGACGGGGAGCTGTTTTTT. Translation gives CAIGWGDGELFF.

The CDR3 loop is CASIPGDTQYF. The CDR3 bases are TGTGCCAGCATCCCAGGCGATACGCAGTATTTT. The chain joins TRBV2 to TRBJ2-3, with D unresolved. CDR3 length equals 11 residues. V lost 7 bases and J 6 bases, leaving 8 bases between the germline ends. The germline V gene has CDR1 SNHLY and CDR2 FYNNEI.

The rearrangement joins TRBV13 to TRBJ1-2; 8 bases map to TRBD1. Germline CDR1 reads PRHDT; CDR2 reads FYEKMQ (reference sequence). The CDR3 loop spans 18 amino acids. J gave up 4 bases and V 5 bases, and 18 bases lay outside the gene matches. The CDR3 is CASSLVPGQVAYIYGYTF. DNA of the CDR3: TGTGCCAGCAGCCTAGTTCCGGGACAGGTGGCCTATATCTATGGCTACACCTTC.

This clone showed up just once. This sequence joins TRBV23-1 and TRBJ2-1; the match to TRBD2 covers 7 bases. TRBV23-1 carries the ORF label, with uncertain function. The length of the CDR3 is 16 residues. Germline trimming cut 2 bases from V and 4 bases from J; bases unmatched to any gene: 8. The CDR3 spells CASSQPGGREYNEQFF. DNA for the CDR3: TGCGCCAGCAGTCAACCGGGAGGCAGGGAGTACAATGAGCAGTTCTTC.

The rearrangement links TRBV7-8 to TRBJ1-1, with D possibly being TRBD1 (6 bases). The CDR3 is made up of 15 amino acids. Trimming took 5 bases from V and 1 from J, leaving 14 bases between them. Germline loops: CDR1 SGHVS, CDR2 FQNEAQ. This CDR3 is CASSPGLGANTEAFF. For the CDR3, the DNA is TGTGCCAGCAGCCCGGGTCTGGGGGCGAACACTGAAGCTTTCTTT. Complete variable domain (other parts from reference TRBV7-8 and TRBJ1-1): GAGVSQSPRYKVAKRGQDVALRCDPISGHVSLFWYQQALGQGPEFLTYFQNEAQLDKSGLPSDRFFAERPEGSVSTLKIQRTQQEDSAVYLCASSPGLGANTEAFFGQGTRLTVV.

V and J are TRBV27 and TRBJ1-6, with 7 bases lining up with TRBD1. Germline V gene data show CDR1 as MNHEY and CDR2 as SMNVEV (reference sequence). The CDR3 has 16 amino acids. V was pared by 5 bases and J by 0 bases, with 4 bases of the junction left unmatched. The CDR3 spells CASSQGQSSYNSPLHF. The CDR3 coding sequence is TGTGCCAGCAGTCAGGGACAGAGCTCCTATAATTCACCCCTCCACTTT.

This clone was observed a handful of times. The V call is TRBV6-1, the J call TRBJ1-4; 9 bases align to TRBD1. J was trimmed by 8 bases and V by 10 bases; bases with no gene match: 11. Germline assignment: CDR1 MNHNS and CDR2 SASEGT. This CDR3 region has 14 residues. The DNA of the CDR3 is TGTGCCACCCTAAGGGGGACAGGGAGGGAAAAACTGTTTTTT. This translates into CATLRGTGREKLFF.

The V call is TRBV7-8, the J call TRBJ1-5, with D perhaps matching TRBD1 (6 bases). Germline V lookup: CDR1 SGHVS, CDR2 FQNEAQ. V lost 5 bases and J 5 bases, leaving 16 bases between the germline ends. This CDR3 has 15 amino acids. CDR3 DNA: TGTGCCAGCAGCCGAAGAAGCAGGGGCCATCAGCCCCAGCATTTT. Encoded protein: CASSRRSRGHQPQHF.

This chain uses TRBV4-1 with TRBJ1-4, with D unresolved. V was shortened by 4 bases and J by 10 bases, with 13 bases between the two germline ends. The CDR3 runs 13 residues. Germline CDR1 and CDR2: MGHRA and YSYEKL. CDR3 residues: CASSPGWGAKLFF. DNA of the CDR3: TGCGCCAGCAGCCCGGGCTGGGGAGCAAAACTGTTTTTT.

This rearrangement joins TRBV2 to TRBJ1-5, with 9 bases aligning to TRBD1. Per germline, CDR1 SNHLY and CDR2 FYNNEI. This CDR3 has 15 residues. The ends lost 6 bases at V and 8 bases at J; junction bases unmatched: 11. CDR3 DNA sequence: TGTGCCAGCAGGGCCGGGACAGGGCAGGGTAAGCCCCAGCATTTT. As protein: CASRAGTGQGKPQHF.

This chain uses TRBV4-1 with TRBJ1-4; TRBD1 aligns across 8 bases. The V segment lost 5 bases and the J segment 8 bases; nucleotides outside the gene matches: 13. This CDR3 has 16 residues. Germline V lookup: CDR1 MGHRA, CDR2 YSYEKL. In DNA, the CDR3 is TGCGCCAGCAGCGGAGTTGGACAGGGATCGTGGGAAAAACTGTTTTTT. It is translated as CASSGVGQGSWEKLFF.